This T cell receptor beta chain was sequenced during a study of graft-versus-host responses after intestinal transplantation. The study's findings and limits: Where graft-donor T cell macrochimerism was present, patients had high graft-versus-host to host-versus-graft clonal ratios in allografts. The authors found GvH clones in recipient marrow, some appearing first in ileum or blood. Declines in HvG clones occurring early post-transplant were associated with peak circulating GvH clone levels.

Assay: immunoSEQ multiplex PCR; the TCRdb copy retains only in-frame clones and omits some. The sample includes more than 13,000 clones, about two thirds of them seen just once. The ends were cut back, 3 bases at V and 2 bases at J, with 8 bases in the middle. There are 14 residues in the CDR3. CDR1 is LNHDA and CDR2 is SQIVND in the germline V gene (reference sequence). Concerning this clone: Its antigen remains unidentified.

The authors processed graft tissue to release intraepithelial and lamina propria lymphocytes. Sequenced here: ileum tissue, sampled 650 to 700 days after intestinal transplantation. The rearrangement joins TRBV19 to TRBJ2-1; no firm D call. This TCR came from a human patient who received an intestinal transplant, so some T cells may come from the graft donor. This chain's CDR3 is CASSIGGAYNEQFF. In DNA, the CDR3 is TGTGCCAGTAGTATCGGCGGAGCCTACAATGAGCAGTTCTTC.